Reported below is one T cell receptor (beta chain). This sample was taken from a study of blood T cell repertoires in COVID-19. This CDR3 region has 16 residues. The V and J ends lost 4 bases and 5 bases, in that order; junction bases with no gene match: 6. In germline, CDR1 is LNHDA, CDR2 SQIVND (reference sequence). The protocol was immunoSEQ multiplex PCR, while the TCRdb copy is restricted to in-frame clones and leaves out a portion. The sample holds roughly 100,000 clones, 80% to 85% seen once. The receptor comes from a man between 65 and 85 years old with active or convalescent COVID-19. The V and J genes are TRBV19 and TRBJ1-5; the match to TRBD1 covers 12 bases. Specimen: peripheral blood. The CDR3 loop is CASSTRDRGLYQPQHF. CDR3 DNA sequence: TGTGCCAGTAGTACCCGGGACAGGGGGCTTTATCAGCCCCAGCATTTT.